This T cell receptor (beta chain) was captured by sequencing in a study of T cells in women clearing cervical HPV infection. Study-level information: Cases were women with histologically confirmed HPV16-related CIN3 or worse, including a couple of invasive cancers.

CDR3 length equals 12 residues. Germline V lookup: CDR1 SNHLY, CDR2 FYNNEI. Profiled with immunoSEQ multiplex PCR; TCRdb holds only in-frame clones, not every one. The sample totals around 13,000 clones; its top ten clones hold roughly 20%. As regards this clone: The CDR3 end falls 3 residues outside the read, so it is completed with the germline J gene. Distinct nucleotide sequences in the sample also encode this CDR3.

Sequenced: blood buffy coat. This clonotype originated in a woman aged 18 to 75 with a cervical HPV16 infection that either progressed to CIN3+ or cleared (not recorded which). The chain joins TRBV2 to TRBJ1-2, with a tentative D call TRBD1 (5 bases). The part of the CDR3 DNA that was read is TGTGCCAGCAGTTCCGGGGGGGGAGGT. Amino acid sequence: CASSSGGGG. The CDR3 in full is CASSSGGGGYTF.